This T cell receptor beta chain was recorded in a study of STAT3 mutations in large granular lymphocyte leukemia. This clone was picked up a small number of times. Its antigen is still unknown. Overall study results and limits: In T-cell large granular lymphocyte leukemia, about half of patients showed multiple immunodominant subclonotypes.

CDR1 and CDR2 (germline): SEHNR, FQNEAQ (reference sequence). V dropped 1 base and J dropped 0 bases, with 4 bases sitting between them. The CDR3 is 14 amino acids. Using immunoSEQ multiplex PCR, the repertoire was profiled, and TCRdb retains in-frame clones only, with some absent. This sample has a few thousand clones; 35% to 45% occur once, and the top ten carry 50% to 60%. This TCR came from a man aged 50 to 59 with T-cell large granular lymphocyte leukemia. Some clones in this sample may be carry-over from other donors' samples. The chain recombines TRBV7-9 with TRBJ2-4; D is undetermined. The sample taken for sequencing was peripheral blood mononuclear cells. The CDR3 nucleotides read TGTGCCAGCAGCTTAGGAGGAGCCAAAAACATTCAGTACTTC. Encoded protein: CASSLGGAKNIQYF.